This TCR beta chain is drawn from a study of blood T cell repertoires in COVID-19. The overall study: The United States, Italy and Spain provided the acute and convalescent COVID-19 samples. PBMCs, B-cell-depleted T cells, or T cells provided the cDNA or gDNA that made up the material.

Repertoires were generated with immunoSEQ multiplex PCR, while TCRdb's copy carries only in-frame clones and drops some. The data show some 380,000 clones, roughly 88% seen once. CDR1 SGHDN and CDR2 FVKESK come from the germline V gene. The length of the CDR3 is 17 residues. The V and J ends lost 3 bases and 0 bases, in that order; junction bases with no gene match: 7. In terms of age and location, participants ranged from roughly 18 to 100 years and lived in about two dozen US areas. Cohort allocation depended upon clinical history that participants reported. This TCR was sampled from a woman aged 35 to 49 with acute COVID-19. Sequencing was performed on PBMCs or T cells enriched from blood (not recorded which). The chain recombines TRBV14 with TRBJ1-4; 7 bases agree with TRBD1. CDR3 coding DNA: TGTGCCAGCAGCCACCAAACAGGGGCTACAACTAATGAAAAACTGTTTTTT. Protein sequence: CASSHQTGATTNEKLFF.